A single sample is the source of the 3 T cell receptor beta chains below, sequenced in a study of T cell repertoires in cytomegalovirus infection. TCRdb re-analysed the reads in MiXCR, keeping a single row per CDR3 protein. The sample has tens of thousands of distinct CDR3 sequences, 20% to 25% seen once. These receptors' antigens are unknown. Material: CD8+ T cells from cultured PBMCs, obtained from culture after CMV antigen stimulation. The origin of the receptors is a human donor in good health (CMV status not recorded). Some clones in this sample may be carry-over from other donors' samples.

This clonotype was found a few times. This chain connects TRBV20-1 to TRBJ2-3; maybe TRBD1 (5 bases). This CDR3 region has 14 residues. CDR1 and CDR2 from the germline V gene are DFQATT and SNEGSKA (reference sequence). The V and J ends lost 3 bases and 1 base respectively, with 11 bases between them. CDR3 amino acids: CSASPRAGTDTQYF. The CDR3 DNA reads as TGCAGTGCTAGCCCCAGGGCGGGCACAGATACGCAGTATTTT.

This clonotype was counted only a few times. The V and J genes are TRBV4-2 and TRBJ2-2, with a tentative D call TRBD1 (5 bases). The V gene's germline CDR1 is LGHNA and CDR2 YNFKEQ. The CDR3 is made up of 15 amino acids. Trimming shortened V by 0 bases and J by 4 bases, and 9 bases separated the two germline ends. The CDR3 DNA reads as TGTGCCAGCAGCCAAGAAGACAGAGGCACCGGGGAGCTGTTTTTT. This codes for CASSQEDRGTGELFF.

This clonotype was recorded a few times. V gene TRBV6-5 combines with J gene TRBJ2-1; 9 positions match TRBD1. V was clipped by 6 bases and J by 4 bases; unmatched bases: 7. The CDR3 runs 15 residues. Germline CDR1 is MNHEY and CDR2 is SVGAGI. CDR3 amino acids: CASSPGQGVYNEQFF. The DNA for the CDR3 is TGTGCCAGCAGCCCGGGACAGGGTGTATACAATGAGCAGTTCTTC.